What follows are 25 T cell receptor beta chains derived from one specimen sequenced in a study of control samples from healthy donors and cancer patients. Some clones are missing from TCRdb's copy, which holds only in-frame ones; the method was immunoSEQ multiplex PCR. Among around 140,000 clones, 92% were seen once, and the ten largest hold around 2.1%. Specimen: blood. These receptors originate from a woman in her 50s in good health.

This clone appeared a single time. The genes are TRBV12-3 or TRBV12-4 and TRBJ2-4; maybe TRBD1 (6 bases). V gave up 3 bases and J gave up 9 bases, with 12 bases separating them. The CDR3 has 13 amino acids. The CDR3 here is CASSFNRESIQYF. Written as DNA, the CDR3 is TGTGCCAGCAGTTTTAACAGGGAGAGCATTCAGTACTTC.

The V and J genes are TRBV5-6 and TRBJ1-5; D gene uncertain. Trimming stripped 0 bases from V and 10 bases from J, with 8 bases between. CDR3 length: 12 amino acids. Germline V gene lookup returns CDR1 SGHDT and CDR2 YYEEEE. This CDR3 reads CASSLGGFPQHF. CDR3 nucleotides: TGTGCCAGCAGCTTGGGAGGCTTTCCCCAGCATTTT.

The V gene is TRBV30, the J gene TRBJ2-7; D is unresolved. This CDR3 contains 11 residues. Trimming left V 5 bases short and J 3 bases short, with 8 bases between. Germline V CDR1 and CDR2: GTSNPN, SVGIG (reference sequence). As DNA, the CDR3 is TGTGCCTGGGCCGATCGCTACGAGCAGTACTTC. Encoded protein: CAWADRYEQYF.

The chain carries TRBV5-8 and TRBJ1-1; the D is unclear. The germline gives CDR1 SGHTS, CDR2 YDEGEE. The CDR3 runs to 15 residues. V gave up 0 bases and J gave up 4 bases, with 13 bases separating them. Written as DNA, the CDR3 is TGTGCCAGCAGCTTGGTTGCGGGGATTGGCACTGAAGCTTTCTTT. The encoded protein is CASSLVAGIGTEAFF. Full variable domain (remainder filled in from reference TRBV5-8 and TRBJ1-1): EAGVTQSPTHLIKTRGQQATLRCSPISGHTSVYWYQQALGLGLQFLLWYDEGEERNRGNFPPRFSGRQFPNYSSELNVNALELEDSALYLCASSLVAGIGTEAFFGQGTRLTVV.

J is TRBJ1-5 and V is TRBV19; D unclear. Germline CDR1 is LNHDA and CDR2 is SQIVND (reference sequence). Trimming removed 4 bases at V and 3 bases at J, with 7 bases between. The CDR3 contains 13 residues. CDR3 bases: TGTGCCAGTAGTAGTCTGCTCAATCAGCCCCAGCATTTT. Translation: CASSSLLNQPQHF.

The rearrangement links TRBV2 to TRBJ2-2, with D possibly matching TRBD2 (6 bases). Germline V gene sequence: CDR1 SNHLY, CDR2 FYNNEI. V was trimmed by 6 bases and J by 4 bases, leaving 15 bases between them. The CDR3 covers 15 residues. DNA of the CDR3: TGTGCCAGCAGGAAGGAGGGATCGAGCACCGGGGAGCTGTTTTTT. Amino acids: CASRKEGSSTGELFF.

The chain carries TRBV7-6 and TRBJ1-4, with 7 nucleotides matching TRBD1. There are 16 residues in the CDR3. CDR1 and CDR2 (germline): SGHVS, FNYEAQ. V was pared by 5 bases and J by 6 bases, with 12 bases of the junction left unmatched. The CDR3 coding sequence is TGTGCCAGCAGCCCAGCAATCGACAGGGCGGATGAAAAACTGTTTTTT. Encoded protein: CASSPAIDRADEKLFF.

The J gene is TRBJ1-1, the V gene TRBV25-1; 9 nucleotides match TRBD1. There are 15 residues in the CDR3. J gave up 4 bases and V 5 bases, and 8 bases lay outside the gene matches. Germline V CDR1 and CDR2: MGHDK, SYGVNS. The chain's CDR3 is CASSPTGGRATEAFF. The CDR3 nucleotides are TGTGCCAGCAGTCCAACAGGGGGCCGGGCCACTGAAGCTTTCTTT.

CDR3 in DNA: TGTGCCAGCAGCCCCCGTTCTTCGCGTTCCTACAATGAGCAGTTCTTC. This gives the protein CASSPRSSRSYNEQFF. This chain joins TRBV9 and TRBJ2-1; unclear D gene. Trimming removed 4 bases from V and 1 base from J, with 15 bases in between. The CDR3 sequence is 16 residues long. Per germline, CDR1 SGDLS and CDR2 YYNGEE. The complete variable domain, with remaining parts taken from reference TRBV9 and TRBJ2-1, reads DSGVTQTPKHLITATGQRVTLRCSPRSGDLSVYWYQQSLDQGLQFLIQYYNGEERAKGNILERFSAQQFPDLHSELNLSSLELGDSALYFCASSPRSSRSYNEQFFGPGTRLTVL.

The V and J genes are TRBV30 and TRBJ1-6; 11 positions match TRBD1. The CDR3 runs to 14 residues. Trimming removed 6 bases from V and 7 bases from J; junction bases left unmatched: 5. Germline V gene data show CDR1 as GTSNPN and CDR2 as SVGIG (reference sequence). The CDR3 sequence: CACKGTGGNSPLHF. CDR3 in DNA: TGTGCCTGTAAGGGGACAGGGGGAAATTCACCCCTCCACTTT.

V gene TRBV5-1 combines with J gene TRBJ2-3, with 9 bases aligning to TRBD1. V was clipped by 5 bases and J by 3 bases; unmatched bases: 4. The CDR3 length is 14 residues. Per germline, CDR1 SGHRS and CDR2 YFSETQ. The CDR3 sequence is CASSSGTGTDTQYF. In nucleotides, the CDR3 is TGCGCCAGCAGTTCCGGGACAGGGACAGATACGCAGTATTTT. The variable domain in full, with the rest retrieved from reference TRBV5-1 and TRBJ2-3, is KAGVTQTPRYLIKTRGQQVTLSCSPISGHRSVSWYQQTPGQGLQFLFEYFSETQRNKGNFPGRFSGRQFSNSRSEMNVSTLELGDSALYLCASSSGTGTDTQYFGPGTRLTVL.

This clone was counted between two and nine times. The gene calls are TRBV20-1 and TRBJ1-2; D gene unclear. Germline V gene lookup returns CDR1 DFQATT and CDR2 SNEGSKA (reference sequence). The CDR3 spans 11 residues. V lost 4 bases and J lost 10, with 13 bases in between. CDR3 amino acids: CSATRDWDYTF. DNA of the CDR3: TGCAGTGCTACAAGAGACTGGGACTACACCTTC.

This clone was counted a few times. The chain combines TRBV15 with TRBJ1-5, with a possible D match to TRBD1 (5 bases). Germline values: CDR1 LNHNV, CDR2 YYDKDF (reference sequence). This CDR3 contains 13 residues. Trimming removed 4 bases at V and 7 bases at J, with 11 bases between. The CDR3: CATSTGLNQPQHF. The CDR3, as DNA: TGTGCCACCAGCACGGGGCTCAACCAGCCCCAGCATTTT. The entire variable domain, with the rest obtained from reference TRBV15 and TRBJ1-5, is as follows: DAMVIQNPRYQVTQFGKPVTLSCSQTLNHNVMYWYQQKSSQAPKLLFHYYDKDFNNEADTPDNFQSRRPNTSFCFLDIRSPGLGDTAMYLCATSTGLNQPQHFGDGTRLSIL.

J is TRBJ2-2 and V is TRBV3-1 (or the pseudogene TRBV3-2); 7 bases match TRBD2. The CDR3 contains 16 residues. Trimming removed 1 base from V and 1 base from J; junction bases left unmatched: 3. Germline V gives CDR1 LGHDT, CDR2 YNNKEL (reference sequence). CDR3 loop: CASSQVLAENTGELFF. As DNA, the CDR3 is TGTGCCAGCAGCCAAGTGCTAGCGGAGAACACCGGGGAGCTGTTTTTT.

J is TRBJ1-5 and V is TRBV7-9; D remains ambiguous. Germline-derived CDR1 and CDR2 are SEHNR and FQNEAQ (reference sequence). The ends were cut back, 5 bases at V and 7 bases at J, with 15 bases in the middle. The CDR3 covers 14 residues. CDR3 residues: CASSRSGIAQPQHF. The CDR3 nucleotides read TGTGCCAGCAGCCGGTCGGGGATCGCCCAGCCCCAGCATTTT.

The chain joins TRBV10-1 to TRBJ1-1; D not resolved. The CDR3 loop spans 13 amino acids. Germline lookup yields CDR1 WNHNN and CDR2 SYGVQD (reference sequence). The V gene lost 6 bases and the J gene lost 0 bases, with 8 bases spanning the gap. The CDR3 is CASRGTLNTEAFF. The CDR3 DNA is TGCGCCAGCAGGGGCACATTGAACACTGAAGCTTTCTTT.

This clone came up once. The chain carries TRBV9 and TRBJ2-2, with D uncertain. The V gene's germline CDR1 is SGDLS and CDR2 YYNGEE. There are 15 residues in the CDR3. V was trimmed by 0 bases and J by 0 bases, leaving 6 bases between them. For the CDR3, the DNA is TGTGCCAGCAGCGTAGCTGCCTCGAACACCGGGGAGCTGTTTTTT. This encodes CASSVAASNTGELFF.

The chain joins TRBV11-2 to TRBJ2-7; D possibly corresponds to TRBD2 (6 bases). V lost 0 bases and J lost 1, with 10 bases in between. Germline V CDR1 and CDR2: SGHAT, FQNNGV. The CDR3 is 15 residues long. CDR3 nucleotides: TGTGCCAGCAGCTTAGATGGGGGGTTTTCCTACGAGCAGTACTTC. Translation: CASSLDGGFSYEQYF.

CDR3 DNA: TGTGCCAGCACCCGACTGGACTCCTACGAGCAGTACTTC. It codes for CASTRLDSYEQYF. The V and J genes are TRBV6-5 and TRBJ2-7; D remains unclear. Germline values: CDR1 MNHEY, CDR2 SVGAGI. This CDR3 has 13 amino acids. V lost 7 bases and J lost 0, with 10 bases in between.

The chain carries TRBV6-4 and TRBJ2-2; D tentatively fits TRBD1 or TRBD2 (5 bases each). With 4 bases removed from V and 4 bases from J, the gap between germline ends came to 10 bases. The CDR3 is made up of 14 amino acids. Germline assignment: CDR1 MRHNA and CDR2 SNTAGT. Here the CDR3 DNA reads TGTGCCAGCAGTGCTTCAGGGAGCACCGGGGAGCTGTTTTTT. It specifies CASSASGSTGELFF.

This clone appeared a single time. The chain recombines TRBV3-1 (or the pseudogene TRBV3-2) with TRBJ2-1; a weak D match, TRBD2 (6 bases). This CDR3 region has 11 residues. From germline, CDR1 is LGHDT and CDR2 YNNKEL (reference sequence). Trimming left V 6 bases short and J 13 bases short, with 13 bases between. The CDR3, as DNA: TGTGCCAGCAGAAACCGGGACTTCCAGTTCTTC. Its protein is CASRNRDFQFF.

The V gene is TRBV10-3, the J gene TRBJ2-7; 8 positions match TRBD2. V was clipped by 0 bases and J by 7 bases; unmatched bases: 11. The CDR3 is made up of 16 amino acids. CDR1 is ENHRY and CDR2 is SYGVKD in the germline V gene. The chain's CDR3 is CAISESTGGRTGEQYF. CDR3 sequence (DNA): TGTGCCATCAGTGAGTCGACAGGCGGGAGGACGGGGGAGCAGTACTTC.

The CDR3 DNA is TGTGCCAGCAGTTCCTACAAGGGCCCACGACGACTCGGCAATGAGCAGTTCTTC. Amino acids: CASSSYKGPRRLGNEQFF. The chain couples TRBV6-2 or TRBV6-3 to TRBJ2-1, with unresolved D. This CDR3 region has 18 residues. Trimming stripped 4 bases from V and 6 bases from J, with 25 bases between. Germline loops: CDR1 MNHEY, CDR2 SVGEGT.

In DNA, the CDR3 is TGTGCCAGCAGACCTACAGGAATCAATTCACCCCTCCACTTT. Amino acids: CASRPTGINSPLHF. The gene calls are TRBV3-1 (or the pseudogene TRBV3-2) and TRBJ1-6; possible D gene TRBD1, 5 bases. The V end was cut by 6 bases, the J end by 7 bases, with 13 bases between. The CDR3 runs to 14 residues. From germline, CDR1 is LGHDT and CDR2 YNNKEL (reference sequence).

CDR3 loop: CASSLPRVRREKLFF. The CDR3 coding sequence is TGTGCCAGCAGTCTACCCCGGGTTAGGAGGGAAAAACTGTTTTTT. The V call is TRBV6-5, the J call TRBJ1-4; no clear D. Trimming left V 5 bases short and J 8 bases short, with 18 bases between. Per the germline V gene, CDR1 is MNHEY and CDR2 is SVGAGI. The CDR3 has 15 residues.